The 5 T cell receptor beta chains reported below all come from one sample, sequenced in a study of T cell responses to AZD1222 COVID-19 vaccine. The data were produced by immunoSEQ multiplex PCR, yet TCRdb's version contains in-frame clones alone and is incomplete. Of 150,000 to 200,000 clones in the sample, roughly 94% were seen once. The source material was peripheral blood, sampled 28 days after the second AZD1222 dose. The receptors were sampled from an adult who received the AZD1222 COVID-19 vaccine.

The chain carries TRBV28 and TRBJ1-2; 12 positions agree with TRBD1. Trimming removed 4 bases from V and 8 bases from J; junction bases left unmatched: 5. The length of the CDR3 is 14 residues. Germline V CDR1 and CDR2: MDHEN, SYDVKM. This CDR3 is CASSSGQGAPGYTF. CDR3 coding DNA: TGTGCCAGCAGTTCGGGACAGGGGGCGCCGGGCTACACCTTC.

The chain carries TRBV6-1 and TRBJ2-7; 8 nucleotides agree with TRBD1. This CDR3 spans 15 amino acids. Germline V CDR1 and CDR2: MNHNS, SASEGT. V was clipped by 3 bases and J by 2 bases; unmatched bases: 6. The DNA for the CDR3 is TGTGCCAGCAGTGACCCTTGGACAGGGACCTACGAGCAGTACTTC. Protein sequence: CASSDPWTGTYEQYF.

The chain joins TRBV12-5 to TRBJ1-3; no firm D call. CDR3 size: 14 residues. Trimming removed 4 bases at V and 7 bases at J, with 14 bases between. The germline gives CDR1 LGHNT, CDR2 FRNRAP. The chain's CDR3 is CASGSGDPRNTIYF. The CDR3 DNA reads as TGTGCTAGTGGTTCTGGGGATCCTCGGAACACCATATATTTT.

This clone was seen just once. This chain joins TRBV28 and TRBJ2-7, with 14 positions matching TRBD2. This CDR3 spans 15 amino acids. The junction had 7 bases not matched to a gene; V was cut back by 5 bases and J by 7 bases. Germline values: CDR1 MDHEN, CDR2 SYDVKM. CDR3 residues: CASSKGTSGGEEQYF. DNA of the CDR3: TGTGCCAGCAGTAAAGGGACTAGCGGGGGAGAAGAGCAGTACTTC. The entire variable domain, with the rest obtained from reference TRBV28 and TRBJ2-7, is as follows: DVKVTQSSRYLVKRTGEKVFLECVQDMDHENMFWYRQDPGLGLRLIYFSYDVKMKEKGDIPEGYSVSREKKERFSLILESASTNQTSMYLCASSKGTSGGEEQYFGPGTRLTVT.

CDR3 sequence: CASSQEGSGNTIYF. CDR3 coding DNA: TGTGCCAGTAGCCAAGAAGGCTCTGGAAACACCATATATTTT. The chain combines TRBV19 with TRBJ1-3; the D is unclear. Germline CDR1 and CDR2: LNHDA and SQIVND (reference sequence). V lost 6 bases, J lost 0 bases, and 9 bases lay in between. This CDR3 contains 14 residues.